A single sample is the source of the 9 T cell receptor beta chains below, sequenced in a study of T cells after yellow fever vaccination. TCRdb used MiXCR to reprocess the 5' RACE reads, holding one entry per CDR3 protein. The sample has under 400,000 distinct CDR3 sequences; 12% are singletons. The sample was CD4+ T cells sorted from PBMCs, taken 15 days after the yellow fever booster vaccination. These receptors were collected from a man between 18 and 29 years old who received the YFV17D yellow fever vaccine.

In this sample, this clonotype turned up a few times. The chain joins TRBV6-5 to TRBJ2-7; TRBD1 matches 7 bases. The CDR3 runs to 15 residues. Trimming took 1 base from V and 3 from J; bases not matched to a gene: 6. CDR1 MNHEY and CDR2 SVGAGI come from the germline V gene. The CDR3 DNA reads TGTGCCAGCAGTTACTTGAAAAGGGGGCTCTACGAGCAGTACTTC. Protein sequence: CASSYLKRGLYEQYF.

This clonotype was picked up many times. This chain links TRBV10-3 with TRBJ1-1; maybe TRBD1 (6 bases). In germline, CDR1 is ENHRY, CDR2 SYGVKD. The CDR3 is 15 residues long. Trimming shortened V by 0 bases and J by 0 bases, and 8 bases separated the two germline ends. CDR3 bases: TGTGCCATCAGTGAGTCAGGGGGAGTGAACACTGAAGCTTTCTTT. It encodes CAISESGGVNTEAFF.

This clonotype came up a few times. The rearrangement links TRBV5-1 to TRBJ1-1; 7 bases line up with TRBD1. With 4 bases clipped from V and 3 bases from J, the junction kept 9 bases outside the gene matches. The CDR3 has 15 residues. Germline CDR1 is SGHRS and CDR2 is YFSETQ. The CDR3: CASSRTGGDDTEAFF. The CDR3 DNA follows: TGCGCCAGCAGCCGGACAGGAGGGGATGACACTGAAGCTTTCTTT.

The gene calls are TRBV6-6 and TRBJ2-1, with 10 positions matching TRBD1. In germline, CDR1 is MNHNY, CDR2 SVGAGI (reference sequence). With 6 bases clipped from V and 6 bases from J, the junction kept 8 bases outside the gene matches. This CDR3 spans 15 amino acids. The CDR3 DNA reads TGTGCCAGCAGCCAACCCGGGACAGGGGTCAATGAGCAGTTCTTC. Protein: CASSQPGTGVNEQFF.

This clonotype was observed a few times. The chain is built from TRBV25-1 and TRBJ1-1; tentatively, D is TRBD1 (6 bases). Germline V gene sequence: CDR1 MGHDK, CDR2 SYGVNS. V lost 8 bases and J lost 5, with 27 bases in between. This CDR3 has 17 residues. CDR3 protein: CASSAIREGRGRTEAFF. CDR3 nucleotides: TGTGCCAGCTCGGCTATACGAGAGGGCAGGGGTAGGACTGAAGCTTTCTTT.

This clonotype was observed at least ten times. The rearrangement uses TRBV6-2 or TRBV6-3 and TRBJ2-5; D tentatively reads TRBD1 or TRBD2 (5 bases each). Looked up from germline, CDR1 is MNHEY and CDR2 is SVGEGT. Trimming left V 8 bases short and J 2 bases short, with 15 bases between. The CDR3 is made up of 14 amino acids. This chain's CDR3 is CASVTGGGQETQYF. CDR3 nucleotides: TGTGCCAGCGTCACCGGTGGGGGTCAAGAGACCCAGTACTTC.

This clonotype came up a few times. As DNA, the CDR3 is TGCGCCAGCAGCCAGGGGGTTAGGGATGAAGCTTTCTTT. Protein: CASSQGVRDEAFF. The chain employs TRBV4-1 and TRBJ1-1, with a possible D match to TRBD1 (5 bases). CDR1 is MGHRA and CDR2 is YSYEKL in the germline V gene. There are 13 residues in the CDR3. The V end lost 3 bases, the J end lost 7 bases, and 12 bases lay between the germline ends.

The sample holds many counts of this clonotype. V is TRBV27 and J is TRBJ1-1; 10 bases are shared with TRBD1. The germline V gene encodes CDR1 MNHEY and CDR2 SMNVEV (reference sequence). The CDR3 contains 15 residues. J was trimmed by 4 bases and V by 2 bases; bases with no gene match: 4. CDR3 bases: TGTGCCAGCAGTTTAACGGGACAGGGGAGCACTGAAGCTTTCTTT. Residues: CASSLTGQGSTEAFF.

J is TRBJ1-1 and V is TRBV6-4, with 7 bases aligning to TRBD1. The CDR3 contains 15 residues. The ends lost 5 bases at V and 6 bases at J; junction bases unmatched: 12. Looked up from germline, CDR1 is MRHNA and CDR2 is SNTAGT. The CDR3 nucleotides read TGTGCCAGCAGTCGCAACAGACAGGGAATGGCTGAAGCTTTCTTT. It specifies CASSRNRQGMAEAFF.